A selection of T cell receptor beta chains follows, all from one sample in a study of regulatory T cells. Libraries were prepared by immunoSEQ multiplex PCR; TCRdb keeps only in-frame clonotypes and omits some of them. The repertoire holds some 20,000 clones, with approximately 91% as singletons. The sample taken for sequencing was conventional CD4+ T cells sorted from blood. Receptors originate from a child under 18 with CD3G deficiency. Each CDR3 is given with its conserved first and last residue. Fields, in order: V gene, clone size, J gene, D gene, CDR3 DNA, CDR3 protein. D genes are given only for firm matches. Clone size appears in some rows only: once, few, many, or a class for an expanded clone.

>TRBV18|.|TRBJ2-3|TRBD2
TGTGCCAGCTCACCAGACAGCGGGAGTCCAGATACGCAGTATTTT
CASSPDSGSPDTQYF
>TRBV5-1|.|TRBJ2-1|TRBD2
TGCGCCAGCAGCTACACTAGCGGGAAGTACAATGAGCAGTTCTTC
CASSYTSGKYNEQFF
>TRBV19|.|TRBJ1-5|.
TGTGCCAGTAGCCGTGGCGGACACGGGTTCAACCAGCCCCAGCATTTT
CASSRGGHGFNQPQHF
>TRBV6-1|.|TRBJ2-7|.
TGTGCCAGCAGTGACCTAAGGGGGGTTACCTACGAGCAGTACTTC
CASSDLRGVTYEQYF
>TRBV7-8|.|TRBJ2-7|.
TGTGCCAGCAGCTTAGGGTCTTGGGGAAGTTACGAGCAGTACTTC
CASSLGSWGSYEQYF
>TRBV19|.|TRBJ1-5|.
TGTGCCAGTAGTCGGACCATAGGGAGCAATCAGCCCCAGCATTTT
CASSRTIGSNQPQHF
>TRBV5-1|once|TRBJ2-7|.
TGCGCCAGCAGCTTGGACGGAGGCTACGAGCAGTACTTC
CASSLDGGYEQYF
>TRBV28|once|TRBJ1-2|.
TGTGCCAGCAGTTCGGACAGAAGCTATGGCTACACCTTC
CASSSDRSYGYTF
>TRBV5-1|.|TRBJ2-1|TRBD1
TGCGCCAGCAGCTTCGGGACAGGGGTCTACAATGAGCAGTTCTTC
CASSFGTGVYNEQFF
>TRBV10-3|.|TRBJ2-6|TRBD2
TGTGCCATCAGTCCGGGACTAGGTTCTGGGGCCAACGTCCTGACTTTC
CAISPGLGSGANVLTF
>TRBV28|once|TRBJ2-6|TRBD1
TGTGCCAGCAGTTCCCAGGGGGCGCGGGGGGCCAACGTCCTGACTTTC
CASSSQGARGANVLTF